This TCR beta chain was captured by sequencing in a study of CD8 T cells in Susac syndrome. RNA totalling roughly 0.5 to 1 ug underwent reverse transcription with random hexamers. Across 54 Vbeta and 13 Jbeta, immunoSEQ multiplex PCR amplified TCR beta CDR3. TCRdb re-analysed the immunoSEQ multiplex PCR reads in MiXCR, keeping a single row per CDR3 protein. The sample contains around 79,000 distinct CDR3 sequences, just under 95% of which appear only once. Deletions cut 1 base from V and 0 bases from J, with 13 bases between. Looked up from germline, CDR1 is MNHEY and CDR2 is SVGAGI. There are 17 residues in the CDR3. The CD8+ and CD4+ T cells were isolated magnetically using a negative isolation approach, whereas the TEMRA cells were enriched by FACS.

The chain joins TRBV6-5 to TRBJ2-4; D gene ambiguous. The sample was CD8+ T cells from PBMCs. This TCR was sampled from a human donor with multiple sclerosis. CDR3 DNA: TGTGCCAGCAGTTACTTCGGCGATCCCGGAGCCAAAAACATTCAGTACTTC. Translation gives CASSYFGDPGAKNIQYF.